One sample yielded the 30 T cell receptor beta chains listed below, sequenced in a study of T cells after yellow fever vaccination. TCRdb fed the 5' RACE reads into MiXCR, producing one record per CDR3 protein. The sample consists of a few hundred thousand distinct CDR3 sequences, around 4.5% of them appearing once. The sequenced sample was PBMCs, obtained 15 days after the yellow fever booster vaccination. Source of these receptors: a man aged 18 to 35 who received the YFV17D yellow fever vaccine.

A few counts support this clonotype. The rearrangement uses TRBV11-2 and TRBJ2-1, with a possible D match to TRBD2 (6 bases). The CDR3 contains 12 residues. With 5 bases removed from V and 10 bases from J, the gap between germline ends came to 12 bases. Germline V lookup: CDR1 SGHAT, CDR2 FQNNGV. This CDR3 reads CASSHYGGEQFF. The CDR3 region has the DNA TGTGCCAGCAGCCACTACGGGGGAGAGCAGTTCTTC. Together with reference TRBV11-2 and TRBJ2-1, the CDR3 gives the full variable domain: EAGVAQSPRYKIIEKRQSVAFWCNPISGHATLYWYQQILGQGPKLLIQFQNNGVVDDSQLPKDRFSAERLKGVDSTLKIQPAKLEDSAVYLCASSHYGGEQFFGPGTRLTVL.

This clonotype was counted many times. The chain is built from TRBV5-1 and TRBJ1-1; D is undetermined. CDR1 is SGHRS, CDR2 YFSETQ, per germline. This CDR3 has 14 residues. Deletions cut 2 bases from V and 1 base from J, with 9 bases between. CDR3 sequence: CASSFPFGNTEAFF. CDR3 nucleotides: TGCGCCAGCAGCTTCCCCTTTGGGAACACTGAAGCTTTCTTT.

This clonotype was seen at least ten times. The CDR3: CASSYSSFPSTQNSPLHF. The CDR3 nucleotides read TGTGCCAGCAGTTACTCGAGTTTCCCCAGCACCCAAAATTCACCCCTCCACTTT. The chain links TRBV6-5 to TRBJ1-6; D remains ambiguous. The germline V gene has CDR1 MNHEY and CDR2 SVGAGI. The CDR3 is 18 amino acids. Trimming removed 0 bases from V and 7 bases from J, with 19 bases in between.

The genes are TRBV6-5 and TRBJ2-6; no reliable D call. This CDR3 comprises 16 residues. The V gene lost 6 bases and the J gene lost 0 bases, with 12 bases spanning the gap. Germline CDR1 MNHEY, CDR2 SVGAGI. CDR3 in DNA: TGTGCCAGCAGCCCCGCCCCCCCCTCTGGGGCCAACGTCCTGACTTTC. Its protein product is CASSPAPPSGANVLTF.

This clonotype was seen at least ten times. The chain has TRBV20-1 and TRBJ1-2; 8 bases fit TRBD1. Germline V gene data show CDR1 as DFQATT and CDR2 as SNEGSKA (reference sequence). With V trimmed by 2 bases and J by 7 bases, 6 bases remained unmatched. CDR3 length equals 13 residues. The CDR3 sequence: CSARRDRGPGYTF. CDR3 sequence (DNA): TGCAGTGCTAGAAGAGACAGGGGACCTGGCTACACCTTC.

This clonotype was seen at least ten times. The chain couples TRBV5-5 to TRBJ2-5, with D perhaps matching TRBD2 (5 bases). V was clipped by 2 bases and J by 4 bases, with 15 bases between them. The CDR3 loop spans 15 amino acids. The germline V gene has CDR1 SGHKS and CDR2 YYEKEE (reference sequence). The CDR3 coding sequence is TGTGCCAGCAGCTTTGGAGGTCTGTCGGCAGAGACCCAGTACTTC. This codes for CASSFGGLSAETQYF.

This clonotype appeared many times. The chain joins TRBV6-1 to TRBJ1-4, with D perhaps matching TRBD1 (5 bases). The CDR3 runs to 14 residues. V was trimmed by 5 bases and J by 3 bases, leaving 10 bases between them. From germline, CDR1 is MNHNS and CDR2 SASEGT. The chain's CDR3 is CASSSRDANEKLFF. The CDR3 DNA reads as TGTGCCAGCAGTTCCCGGGACGCTAATGAAAAACTGTTTTTT.

This clonotype was seen ten or more times. This sequence joins TRBV5-1 and TRBJ1-2; weak D call: TRBD1 (5 bases). Germline V gene data show CDR1 as SGHRS and CDR2 as YFSETQ. The V end lost 1 base, the J end lost 3 bases, and 16 bases lay between the germline ends. The CDR3 loop spans 16 amino acids. The CDR3 reads CASSLRDGLRDYGYTF. The CDR3 DNA is TGCGCCAGCAGCTTGCGGGACGGACTGCGTGACTATGGCTACACCTTC.

This clonotype was seen at least ten times. One end of the junction fails to match germline, which may point to a read error. The V and J genes are TRBV2 and TRBJ2-1, with TRBD2 as a possible D gene (7 bases). The germline CDR1 and CDR2 sequences are SNHLY and FYNNEI. CDR3 length equals 13 residues. The CDR3 region is CASSEGEGQGGVF. DNA of the CDR3: TGTGCCAGCAGTGAAGGAGAGGGACAAGGGGGGGTCTTC.

V and J are TRBV5-6 and TRBJ2-6; D remains ambiguous. The CDR3 runs to 14 residues. The germline gives CDR1 SGHDT, CDR2 YYEEEE. Trimming removed 0 bases from V and 6 bases from J, with 7 bases in between. The CDR3 coding sequence is TGTGCCAGCAGCTTGGGTGCCCAGGCCAACGTCCTGACTTTC. This encodes CASSLGAQANVLTF.

This clonotype has at least ten counts. The chain carries TRBV5-1 and TRBJ2-5, with D perhaps TRBD2 (7 bases). V shed 2 bases and J shed 5 bases, with 16 bases lying between them. The CDR3 runs to 15 residues. Germline CDR1 SGHRS, CDR2 YFSETQ. CDR3 coding DNA: TGCGCCAGCAGCTTTTCCCCGGGGGGCGCGGAGACCCAGTACTTC. Encoded protein: CASSFSPGGAETQYF.

This clonotype was detected a few times. V and J are TRBV10-3 and TRBJ2-7; 11 positions match TRBD1. This CDR3 region has 16 residues. CDR1 is ENHRY and CDR2 is SYGVKD in the germline V gene. The V segment lost 4 bases and the J segment 4 bases; nucleotides outside the gene matches: 9. The CDR3 reads CAISAGQGAVGYEQYV. The CDR3 nucleotides read TGTGCCATCAGTGCAGGACAGGGGGCTGTTGGGTACGAGCAGTACGTC.

V gene TRBV20-1 combines with J gene TRBJ2-2; 8 bases line up with TRBD1. J gave up 5 bases and V 6 bases, and 8 bases lay outside the gene matches. CDR1 is DFQATT and CDR2 is SNEGSKA in the germline V gene (reference sequence). The CDR3 has 14 amino acids. The CDR3 nucleotides read TGCAGTGCATCACCCAGGGGGCGTACCGGGGAGCTGTTTTTT. This translates into CSASPRGRTGELFF.

The V and J genes are TRBV6-5 and TRBJ2-5; 15 positions match TRBD2. Germline V gene sequence: CDR1 MNHEY, CDR2 SVGAGI. V was pared by 0 bases and J by 5 bases, with 13 bases of the junction left unmatched. This CDR3 region has 20 residues. The CDR3 protein is CASSYSSPGLAGGARETQYF. The DNA of the CDR3 is TGTGCCAGCAGTTACTCCTCCCCAGGACTAGCGGGGGGGGCCCGTGAGACCCAGTACTTC.

There are a few counts of this clonotype. The gene calls are TRBV6-2 or TRBV6-3 and TRBJ2-3, with a possible D match to TRBD2 (7 bases). From germline, CDR1 is MNHEY and CDR2 SVGEGT. The CDR3 is 15 residues long. V was pared by 6 bases and J by 2 bases, with 15 bases between. The CDR3 reads CASRRTGGLTDTQYF. The CDR3 DNA reads TGTGCCAGCAGACGTACGGGGGGCCTCACAGATACGCAGTATTTT.

This clonotype was counted a few times. The CDR3 DNA reads as TGCAGTGCTAGACCGACGGGAGGAGCGGGGGGGGATACGCAGTATTTT. Protein: CSARPTGGAGGDTQYF. The chain combines TRBV20-1 with TRBJ2-3; TRBD2 agrees at 10 bases. Per the germline V gene, CDR1 is DFQATT and CDR2 is SNEGSKA (reference sequence). CDR3 size: 16 residues. J was trimmed by 6 bases and V by 2 bases; bases with no gene match: 11.

Ten or more counts support this clonotype. The chain recombines TRBV11-2 with TRBJ1-1; TRBD1 aligns across 7 bases. Trimming cost V 5 bases and J 8 bases; bases outside gene matches: 8. This CDR3 contains 13 residues. Germline V gives CDR1 SGHAT, CDR2 FQNNGV. The CDR3 region is CASSPNSGGEAFF. Here the CDR3 DNA reads TGTGCCAGCAGCCCCAACTCAGGGGGGGAAGCTTTCTTT. The variable domain in full, with the rest retrieved from reference TRBV11-2 and TRBJ1-1, is EAGVAQSPRYKIIEKRQSVAFWCNPISGHATLYWYQQILGQGPKLLIQFQNNGVVDDSQLPKDRFSAERLKGVDSTLKIQPAKLEDSAVYLCASSPNSGGEAFFGQGTRLTVV.

The chain joins TRBV10-3 to TRBJ2-7, with 12 positions matching TRBD1. The CDR3 sequence is 15 residues long. The germline V gene encodes CDR1 ENHRY and CDR2 SYGVKD. After removal of 8 bases from V and 4 bases from J, the junction contained 9 bases not matched to a gene. This CDR3 reads CAIEEPGQGAYEQYF. Written as DNA, the CDR3 is TGTGCCATCGAAGAGCCGGGACAGGGGGCTTACGAGCAGTACTTC.

This clonotype has a count of ten or more. V and J are TRBV20-1 and TRBJ2-5, with D tentatively TRBD2 (6 bases). CDR1 and CDR2 (germline): DFQATT, SNEGSKA (reference sequence). This CDR3 region has 14 residues. Trimming took 5 bases from V and 4 from J, leaving 17 bases between them. DNA for the CDR3: TGCAGTGCTGTAAGATCGGGACTTCCAGAGACCCAGTACTTC. It yields the protein CSAVRSGLPETQYF.

The rearrangement joins TRBV20-1 to TRBJ1-2; the match to TRBD1 covers 9 bases. The germline CDR1 and CDR2 sequences are DFQATT and SNEGSKA (reference sequence). The CDR3 spans 15 residues. The junction had 12 bases not matched to a gene; V was cut back by 6 bases and J by 4 bases. CDR3 sequence: CSAEAGQGPSYGYTF. The CDR3 DNA is TGCAGTGCCGAAGCGGGACAGGGCCCCTCCTATGGCTACACCTTC.

This clonotype was counted between two and nine times. CDR3 in amino acids: CASSFNRADYGYTF. As DNA, the CDR3 is TGTGCCAGCAGCTTCAACAGGGCTGACTATGGCTACACCTTC. The J gene is TRBJ1-2, the V gene TRBV5-6, with a weak D call TRBD1 (6 bases). The CDR3 is made up of 14 amino acids. Trimming took off 2 bases at V and 3 bases at J, with 11 bases between the two ends. Germline lookup yields CDR1 SGHDT and CDR2 YYEEEE.

This clonotype was counted only a few times. The chain uses TRBV20-1 and TRBJ1-2; D perhaps matches TRBD1 (6 bases). There are 14 residues in the CDR3. Trimming removed 5 bases from V and 7 bases from J, with 20 bases in between. The germline CDR1 and CDR2 sequences are DFQATT and SNEGSKA (reference sequence). DNA for the CDR3: TGCAGTGCTCGACGGGGGCAGGGTTTGAGTGGCTACACCTTC. Protein product: CSARRGQGLSGYTF.

In its sample, this clonotype was seen many times. The chain carries TRBV6-5 and TRBJ1-1, with unresolved D. V was pared by 2 bases and J by 0 bases, with 7 bases between. The CDR3 runs 14 residues. Germline assignment: CDR1 MNHEY and CDR2 SVGAGI. The CDR3 loop is CASSYTDLNTEAFF. For the CDR3, the DNA is TGTGCCAGCAGTTACACCGACCTGAACACTGAAGCTTTCTTT.

There are many counts of this clonotype. V usage is TRBV6-1 and J usage is TRBJ1-5; TRBD1 is a possible D gene (6 bases). The ends were cut back, 5 bases at V and 1 base at J, with 15 bases in the middle. The CDR3 length is 16 residues. CDR1 is MNHNS, CDR2 SASEGT, per germline. The CDR3 DNA follows: TGTGCCAGCAGTAGATACAGGGAGGGGAGCAATCAGCCCCAGCATTTT. It specifies CASSRYREGSNQPQHF.

The DNA for the CDR3 is TGCGCCAGCAGCCAAAACTCAGGACGGGAGACCCAGTACTTC. This translates into CASSQNSGRETQYF. The rearrangement uses TRBV4-3 and TRBJ2-5; D is unresolved. Germline CDR1 and CDR2: LGHNA and YSLEER. V lost 2 bases, J lost 5 bases, and 12 bases lay in between. The CDR3 contains 14 residues.

A few counts support this clonotype. The chain joins TRBV7-6 to TRBJ1-1; TRBD1 might be the D (5 bases). Germline CDR1 and CDR2: SGHVS and FNYEAQ. Between the trimmed V and J ends, which lost 0 bases and 4 bases, there was a span of 6 bases. The CDR3 is 13 amino acids. CDR3 protein: CASSLADSTEAFF. CDR3 DNA: TGTGCCAGCAGCTTAGCTGACAGCACTGAAGCTTTCTTT.

Comment on this clonotype: A much larger clone is a single base away; this may be a read error. The V and J genes are TRBV12-3 or TRBV12-4 and TRBJ1-2; D ambiguous. V dropped 1 base and J dropped 13 bases, with 22 bases sitting between them. The CDR3 covers 15 residues. CDR3 nucleotides: TGTGCCAGCAGTTTAGGAATGTTCAACCAAGGGAGCTGCACCTTC. Protein product: CASSLGMFNQGSCTF.

This clonotype was found a few times. The chain uses TRBV7-2 and TRBJ2-3; 12 nucleotides line up with TRBD2. Per germline, CDR1 SGHTA and CDR2 FQGNSA. The V segment lost 5 bases and the J segment 5 bases; nucleotides outside the gene matches: 8. There are 16 residues in the CDR3. As DNA, the CDR3 is TGTGCCAGCAGCCTGCTAGCGGGGGGGCAACGAGATACGCAGTATTTT. Its protein product is CASSLLAGGQRDTQYF. The whole variable domain, remainder taken from reference TRBV7-2 and TRBJ2-3, is GAGVSQSPSNKVTEKGKDVELRCDPISGHTALYWYRQSLGQGLEFLIYFQGNSAPDKSGLPSDRFSAERTGGSVSTLTIQRTQQEDSAVYLCASSLLAGGQRDTQYFGPGTRLTVL.

This rearrangement joins TRBV27 to TRBJ2-3; 11 nucleotides agree with TRBD2. CDR1 and CDR2 from the germline V gene are MNHEY and SMNVEV (reference sequence). With 3 bases clipped from V and 1 base from J, the junction kept 9 bases outside the gene matches. This CDR3 spans 18 amino acids. The CDR3 is CASSLQTSGTSGTDTQYF. For the CDR3, the DNA is TGTGCCAGCAGTTTGCAGACTAGCGGGACCTCTGGCACAGATACGCAGTATTTT.

This clonotype showed up just a few times. The chain joins TRBV2 to TRBJ1-5; 8 bases map to TRBD1. The V gene end was trimmed by 7 bases and the J gene end by 6 bases; junction bases not matched to a gene: 8. Germline CDR1 SNHLY, CDR2 FYNNEI. This CDR3 spans 14 amino acids. This CDR3 is CASNDRGKGQPQHF. The DNA of the CDR3 is TGTGCCAGCAATGACAGGGGAAAGGGTCAGCCCCAGCATTTT. Drawing the rest from reference TRBV2 and TRBJ1-5, the complete variable domain is EPEVTQTPSHQVTQMGQEVILRCVPISNHLYFYWYRQILGQKVEFLVSFYNNEISEKSEIFDDQFSVERPDGSNFTLKIRSTKLEDSAMYFCASNDRGKGQPQHFGDGTRLSIL.